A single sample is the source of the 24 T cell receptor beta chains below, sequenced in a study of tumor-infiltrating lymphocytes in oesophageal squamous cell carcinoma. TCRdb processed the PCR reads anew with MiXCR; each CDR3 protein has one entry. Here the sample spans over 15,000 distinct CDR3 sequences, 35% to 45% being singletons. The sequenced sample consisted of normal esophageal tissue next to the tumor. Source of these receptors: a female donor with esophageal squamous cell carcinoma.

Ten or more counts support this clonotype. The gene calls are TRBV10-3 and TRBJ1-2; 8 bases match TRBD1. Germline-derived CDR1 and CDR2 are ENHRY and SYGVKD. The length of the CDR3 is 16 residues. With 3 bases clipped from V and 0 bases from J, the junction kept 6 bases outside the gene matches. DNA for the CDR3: TGTGCCATCAGTGATGAAAGGACAGGGACTAACTATGGCTACACCTTC. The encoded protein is CAISDERTGTNYGYTF.

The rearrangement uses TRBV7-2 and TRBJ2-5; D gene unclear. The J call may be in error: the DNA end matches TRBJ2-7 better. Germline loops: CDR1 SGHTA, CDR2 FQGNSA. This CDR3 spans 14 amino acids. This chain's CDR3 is CASSPSGPAYEQYF. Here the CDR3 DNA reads TGTGCCAGCAGCCCCTCAGGACCCGCTTACGAGCAGTACTTC.

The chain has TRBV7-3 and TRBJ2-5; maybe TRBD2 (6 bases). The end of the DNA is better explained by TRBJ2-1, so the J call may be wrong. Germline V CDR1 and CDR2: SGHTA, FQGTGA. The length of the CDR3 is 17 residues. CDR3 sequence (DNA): TGTGCCAGCAGCCCCCAGGCCCTAGGACTACGAGACAATGAGCAGTTCTTC. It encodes CASSPQALGLRDNEQFF.

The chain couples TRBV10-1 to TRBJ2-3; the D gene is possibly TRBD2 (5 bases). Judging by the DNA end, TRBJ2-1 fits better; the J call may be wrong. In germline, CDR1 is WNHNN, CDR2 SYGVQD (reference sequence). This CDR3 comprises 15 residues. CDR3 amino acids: CASSGRAESVNEQFF. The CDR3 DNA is TGCGCCAGCAGTGGGCGGGCGGAATCGGTCAATGAGCAGTTCTTC.

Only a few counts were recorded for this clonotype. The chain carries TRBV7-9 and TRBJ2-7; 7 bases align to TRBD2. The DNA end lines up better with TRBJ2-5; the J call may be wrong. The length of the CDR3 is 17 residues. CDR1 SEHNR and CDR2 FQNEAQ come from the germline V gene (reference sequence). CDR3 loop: CASSLGFGGGPRETQYF. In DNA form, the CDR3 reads TGTGCCAGCAGCTTAGGGTTTGGGGGAGGGCCTCGAGAGACCCAGTACTTC.

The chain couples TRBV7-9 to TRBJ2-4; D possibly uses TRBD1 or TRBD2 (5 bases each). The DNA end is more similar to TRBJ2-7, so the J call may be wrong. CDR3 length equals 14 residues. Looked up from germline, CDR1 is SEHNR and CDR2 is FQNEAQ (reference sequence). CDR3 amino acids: CASSPERGTYEQYF. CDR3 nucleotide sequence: TGTGCCAGCAGCCCAGAGAGGGGTACCTACGAGCAGTACTTC.

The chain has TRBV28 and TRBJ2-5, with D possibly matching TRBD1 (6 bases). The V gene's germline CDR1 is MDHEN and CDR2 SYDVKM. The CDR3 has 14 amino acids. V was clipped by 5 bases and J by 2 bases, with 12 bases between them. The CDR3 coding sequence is TGTGCCAGCAGTACACTCGGACAGCAAGAGACCCAGTACTTC. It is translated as CASSTLGQQETQYF.

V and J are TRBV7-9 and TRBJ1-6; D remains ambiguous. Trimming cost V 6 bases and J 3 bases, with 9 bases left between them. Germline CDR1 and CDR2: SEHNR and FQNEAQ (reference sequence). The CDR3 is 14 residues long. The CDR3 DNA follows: TGTGCCAGCAGTCATCAGGACTATAATTCACCCCTCCACTTT. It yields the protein CASSHQDYNSPLHF.

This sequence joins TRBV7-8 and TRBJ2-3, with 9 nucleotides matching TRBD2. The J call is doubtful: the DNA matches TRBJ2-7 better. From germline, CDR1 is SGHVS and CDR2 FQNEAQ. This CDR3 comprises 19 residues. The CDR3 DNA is TGTGCCAGCAGCTTAAAGGGTGGGGCTAGCGGGGCATACTCCTACGAGCAGTACTTC. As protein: CASSLKGGASGAYSYEQYF.

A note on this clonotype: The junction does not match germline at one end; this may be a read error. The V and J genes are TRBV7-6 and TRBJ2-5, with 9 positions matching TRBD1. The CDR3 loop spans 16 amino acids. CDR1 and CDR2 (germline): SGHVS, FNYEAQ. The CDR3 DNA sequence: TGTGCTAGCAGCTTAGAAGGGCGGACAGGGGTAGAGACCCAGTACTTC. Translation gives CASSLEGRTGVETQYF.

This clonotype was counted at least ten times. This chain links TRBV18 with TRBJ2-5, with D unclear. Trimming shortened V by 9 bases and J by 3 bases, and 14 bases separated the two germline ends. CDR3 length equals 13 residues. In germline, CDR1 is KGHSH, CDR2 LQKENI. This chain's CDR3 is CASTRQPKETQYF. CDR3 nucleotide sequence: TGTGCCAGTACCCGGCAGCCGAAAGAGACCCAGTACTTC.

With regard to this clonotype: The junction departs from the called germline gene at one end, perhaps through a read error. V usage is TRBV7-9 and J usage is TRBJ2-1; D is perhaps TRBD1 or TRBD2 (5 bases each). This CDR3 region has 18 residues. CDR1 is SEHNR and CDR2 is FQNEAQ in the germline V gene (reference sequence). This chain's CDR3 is CASSPLRGVTVGSYEQYF. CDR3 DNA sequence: TGTGCCAGCAGCCCGTTGAGGGGCGTGACAGTCGGGTCCTACGAGCAGTACTTT.

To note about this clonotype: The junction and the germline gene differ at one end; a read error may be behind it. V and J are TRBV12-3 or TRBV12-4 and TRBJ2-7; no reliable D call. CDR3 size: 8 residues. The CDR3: CASNEQYF. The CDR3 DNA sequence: TGTGCCAGCAACGAGCAGTACTTT.

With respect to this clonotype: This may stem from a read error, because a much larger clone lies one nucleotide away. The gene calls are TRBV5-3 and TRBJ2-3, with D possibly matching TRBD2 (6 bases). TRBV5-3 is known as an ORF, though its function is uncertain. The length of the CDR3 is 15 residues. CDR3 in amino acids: CASSSAGRVTGELYF. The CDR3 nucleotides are TGTGCCAGCAGCTCAGCGGGTAGAGTCACCGGGGAGCTGTATTTT.

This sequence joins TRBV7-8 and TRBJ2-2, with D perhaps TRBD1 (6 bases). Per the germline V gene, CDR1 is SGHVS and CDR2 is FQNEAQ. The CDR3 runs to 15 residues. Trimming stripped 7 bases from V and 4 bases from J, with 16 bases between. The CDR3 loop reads CASTNRVLVTGELFF. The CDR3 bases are TGTGCCAGCACCAACAGGGTTTTGGTCACCGGGGAGCTGTTTTTT.

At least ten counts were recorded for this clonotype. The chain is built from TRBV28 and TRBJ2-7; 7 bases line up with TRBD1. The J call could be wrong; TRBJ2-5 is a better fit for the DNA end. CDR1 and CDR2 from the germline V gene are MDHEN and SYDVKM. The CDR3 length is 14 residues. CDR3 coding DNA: TGTGCCAGCACCACCGACAGGGCTCACGAGACCCAGTACTTC. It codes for CASTTDRAHETQYF.

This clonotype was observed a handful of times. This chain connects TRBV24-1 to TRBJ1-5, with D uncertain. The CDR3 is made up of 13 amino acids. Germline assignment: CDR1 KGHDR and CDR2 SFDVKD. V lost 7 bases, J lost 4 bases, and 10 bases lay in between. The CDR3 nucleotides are TGTGCCACCAGCAGACGCGGGAATCAGCCCCAGCATTTT. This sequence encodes CATSRRGNQPQHF.

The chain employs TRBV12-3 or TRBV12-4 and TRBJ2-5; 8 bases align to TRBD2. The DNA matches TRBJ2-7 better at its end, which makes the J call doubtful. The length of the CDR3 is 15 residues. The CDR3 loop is CASSFTAGVSYEQYF. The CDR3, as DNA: TGTGCCAGCAGTTTCACAGCGGGAGTATCCTACGAGCAGTACTTC.

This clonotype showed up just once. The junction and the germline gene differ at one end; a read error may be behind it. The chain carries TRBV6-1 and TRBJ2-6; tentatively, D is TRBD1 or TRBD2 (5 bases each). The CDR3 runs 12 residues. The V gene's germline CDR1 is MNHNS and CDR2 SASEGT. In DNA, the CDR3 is TGTGCCAGCAGCTCCCTCGGGGCAGTTCGGTACTTC. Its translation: CASSSLGAVRYF.

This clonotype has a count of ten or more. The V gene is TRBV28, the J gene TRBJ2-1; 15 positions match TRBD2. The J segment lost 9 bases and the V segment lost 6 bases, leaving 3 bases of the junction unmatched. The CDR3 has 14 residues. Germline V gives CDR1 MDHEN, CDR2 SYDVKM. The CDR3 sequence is CASRGLAGGGEQFF. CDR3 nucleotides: TGTGCCAGCAGGGGACTAGCGGGAGGTGGTGAGCAGTTCTTC.

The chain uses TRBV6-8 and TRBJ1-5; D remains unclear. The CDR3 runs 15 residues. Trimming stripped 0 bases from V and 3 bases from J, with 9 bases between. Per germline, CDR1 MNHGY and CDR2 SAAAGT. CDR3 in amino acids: CASSYSASLNQPQHF. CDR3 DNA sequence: TGTGCCAGCAGTTACTCTGCCAGCCTCAATCAGCCCCAGCATTTT.

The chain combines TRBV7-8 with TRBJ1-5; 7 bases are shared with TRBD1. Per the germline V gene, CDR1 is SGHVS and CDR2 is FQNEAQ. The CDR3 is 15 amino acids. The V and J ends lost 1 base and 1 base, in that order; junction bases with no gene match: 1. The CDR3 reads CASSLGDRSNQPQHF. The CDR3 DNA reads TGTGCCAGCAGCTTAGGGGACAGAAGCAATCAGCCCCAGCATTTT.

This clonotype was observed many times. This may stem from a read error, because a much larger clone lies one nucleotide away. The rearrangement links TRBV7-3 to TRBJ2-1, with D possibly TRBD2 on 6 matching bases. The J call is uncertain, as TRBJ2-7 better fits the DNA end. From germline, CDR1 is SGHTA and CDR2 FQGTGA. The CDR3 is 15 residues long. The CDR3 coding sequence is TGTGCCAGCAGCTCAGGGCGGGGAACCTACAATGAGCAGTACTTC. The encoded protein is CASSSGRGTYNEQYF.

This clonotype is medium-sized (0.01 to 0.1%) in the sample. CDR3 coding DNA: TGTGCCAGCAGCGATTACGGGACTAGCGGGAGCCACGAGCAGTACTTC. Translating it yields CASSDYGTSGSHEQYF. The rearrangement uses TRBV7-9 and TRBJ2-7, with 14 bases that match TRBD2. Germline values: CDR1 SEHNR, CDR2 FQNEAQ (reference sequence). CDR3 length: 16 residues. With V trimmed by 5 bases and J by 5 bases, 8 bases remained unmatched.